The rows below give T cell receptor beta chains drawn from one sample of a study of blood T cell repertoires in COVID-19. Some clones are missing from TCRdb's copy, which holds only in-frame ones; the method was immunoSEQ multiplex PCR. The table includes approximately 290,000 clones, approximately 83% detected once. Sequences were obtained from PBMCs or T cells enriched from blood (not recorded which). These receptors were taken from a woman in her twenties or thirties who had recovered from COVID-19. Both conserved end residues are part of each CDR3. The size field is filled for only some rows; it gives once, few, many or a size class.

cdr3_aa clone_size j_call v_call
CASSQNVWGGDEQYF - TRBJ2-7 TRBV16
CASSFRGIDYEQYF - TRBJ2-7 TRBV27
CASSVATGGDYGYTF - TRBJ1-2 TRBV9
CASSQDLTGTSTEAFF - TRBJ1-1 TRBV3-1/TRBV3-2
CASSSPALASGGGDTQYF - TRBJ2-3 TRBV28
CASRSGTGINQPQHF once TRBJ1-5 TRBV5-1
CASSWTTGGYEQYF - TRBJ2-7 TRBV6-2/TRBV6-3
CASSITSGSSYEQYF - TRBJ2-7 TRBV19
CASSLGTGGYEQYF few TRBJ2-7 TRBV5-1
CSVDRWESGNTIYF - TRBJ1-3 TRBV29-1
CASSLGTGASGANVLTF - TRBJ2-6 TRBV7-9
CASSSNPGQGADEQFF - TRBJ2-1 TRBV5-5
CASSIGVGLDTQYF - TRBJ2-3 TRBV19
CASSQEGLAGGRNEQFF - TRBJ2-1 TRBV4-1
CASSHSYGSGNTIYF - TRBJ1-3 TRBV5-5
CASSPLSGGSYNEQFF - TRBJ2-1 TRBV9
CASSSPPGEKLFF - TRBJ1-4 TRBV5-1
CASSLAWVGTGWYEQYF - TRBJ2-7 TRBV7-8
CASSHLTARANYGYTF - TRBJ1-2 TRBV4-2
CASSRAGDLYEQYF - TRBJ2-7 TRBV7-9
CASSRAASTEAFF few TRBJ1-1 TRBV7-2
CASSFDRGGGEKLFF - TRBJ1-4 TRBV27
CASSLGTGTWEKLFF - TRBJ1-4 TRBV5-1
CASSLEAGAKNIQYF - TRBJ2-4 TRBV28
CASSSHSGRALALSTDTQYF - TRBJ2-3 TRBV7-3
CASSSRTGTNSPLHF - TRBJ1-6 TRBV28
CASSMPTRQRQPYNSPLHF - TRBJ1-6 TRBV28
CASSDYSEAFF - TRBJ1-1 TRBV7-9
CAITRDFYGYTF - TRBJ1-2 TRBV10-3
CASNLDRAAYGYTF - TRBJ1-2 TRBV7-2
CASSVGPDWETQYF - TRBJ2-5 TRBV9
CASRSGGGGTEAFF - TRBJ1-1 TRBV11-2
CASSGRATGTDTQYF - TRBJ2-3 TRBV19
CASSYSEMNTEAFF - TRBJ1-1 TRBV6-5
CASSAQGINQPQHF once TRBJ1-5 TRBV2
CASSPWTPGDVMNTEAFF - TRBJ1-1 TRBV18